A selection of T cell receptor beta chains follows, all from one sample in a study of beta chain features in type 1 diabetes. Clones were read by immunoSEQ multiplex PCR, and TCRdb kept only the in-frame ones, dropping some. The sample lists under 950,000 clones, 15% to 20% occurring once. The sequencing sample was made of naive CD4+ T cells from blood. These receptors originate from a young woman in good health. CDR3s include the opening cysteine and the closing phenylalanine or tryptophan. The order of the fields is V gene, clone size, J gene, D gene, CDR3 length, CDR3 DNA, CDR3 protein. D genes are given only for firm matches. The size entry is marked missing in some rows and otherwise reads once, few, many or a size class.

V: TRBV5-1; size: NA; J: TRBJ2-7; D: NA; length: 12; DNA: TGCGCCAGCAGCTTGGTTAGTAACGAGCAGTACTTC; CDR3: CASSLVSNEQYF
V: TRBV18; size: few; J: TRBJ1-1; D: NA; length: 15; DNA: TGTGCCAGCTCACCAGGGAGGGGAACGGGGACTGAAGCTTTCTTT; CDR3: CASSPGRGTGTEAFF
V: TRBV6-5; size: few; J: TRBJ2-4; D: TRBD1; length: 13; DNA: TGTGCCAGCAGAGAACAGGGGGCGATCATTCAGTACTTC; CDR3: CASREQGAIIQYF
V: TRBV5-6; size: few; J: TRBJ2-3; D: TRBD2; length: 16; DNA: TGTGCCAGCAGCTTAGGCGGGGGTCGGGGCACAGATACGCAGTATTTT; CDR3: CASSLGGGRGTDTQYF
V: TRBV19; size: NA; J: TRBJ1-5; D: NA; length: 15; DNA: TGTGCCAGTAGTCCTCGGGGGTACGGCAATCAGCCCCAGCATTTT; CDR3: CASSPRGYGNQPQHF
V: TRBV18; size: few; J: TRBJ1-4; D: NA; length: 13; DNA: TGTGCCAGCTCGAGGGGTGAGGATGAAAAACTGTTTTTT; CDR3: CASSRGEDEKLFF
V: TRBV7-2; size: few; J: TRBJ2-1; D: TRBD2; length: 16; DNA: TGTGCCAGCAGCTTAGCTGGTAGCGGGAGGGGCAATGAGCAGTTCTTC; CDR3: CASSLAGSGRGNEQFF
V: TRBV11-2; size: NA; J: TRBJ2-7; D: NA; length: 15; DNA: TGTGCCAGCAGCTCACTGGGACGGCCCCTCCACGAGCAGTACTTC; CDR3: CASSSLGRPLHEQYF
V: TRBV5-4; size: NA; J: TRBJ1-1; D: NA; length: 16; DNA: TGTGCCAGCAGCTTGGGGGGGCCGGTACAGGTCACTGAAGCTTTCTTT; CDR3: CASSLGGPVQVTEAFF
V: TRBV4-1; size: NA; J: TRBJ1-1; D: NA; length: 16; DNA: TGCGCCAGCAGCCCACCTCCGGGGGCTCTGAACACTGAAGCTTTCTTT; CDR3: CASSPPPGALNTEAFF
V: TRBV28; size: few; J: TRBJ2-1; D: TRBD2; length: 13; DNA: TGTGCCACAAGTAGCGGGAGTGTTAATGAGCAGTTCTTC; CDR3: CATSSGSVNEQFF
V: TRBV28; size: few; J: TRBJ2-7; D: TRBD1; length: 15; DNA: TGTGCCAGCAGTTTTAGGGACAGGGGTCGGCACGAGCAGTACTTC; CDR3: CASSFRDRGRHEQYF
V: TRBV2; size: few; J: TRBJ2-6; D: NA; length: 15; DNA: TGTGCCAGCAGGGGGTTACAGGCCGCGGCCAACGTCCTGACTTTC; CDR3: CASRGLQAAANVLTF
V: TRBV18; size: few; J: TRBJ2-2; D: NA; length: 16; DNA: TGTGCCAGCTCACCAAGTACAGGGAGGAACACCGGGGAGCTGTTTTTT; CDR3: CASSPSTGRNTGELFF
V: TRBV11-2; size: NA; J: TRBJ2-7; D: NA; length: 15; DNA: TGTGCCAGCAGCTTACCCAGTGCAGGAGACTACGAGCAGTACTTC; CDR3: CASSLPSAGDYEQYF
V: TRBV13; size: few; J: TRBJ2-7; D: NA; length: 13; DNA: TGTGCCAGCAGCTTAGGGTTGGGGGACGAGCAGTACTTC; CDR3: CASSLGLGDEQYF
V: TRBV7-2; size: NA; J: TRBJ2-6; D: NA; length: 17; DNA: TGTGCCAGCAGCTTAGCGGCAGGCAACTCTGGGGCCAACGTCCTGACTTTC; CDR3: CASSLAAGNSGANVLTF
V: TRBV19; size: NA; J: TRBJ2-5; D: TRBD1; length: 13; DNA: TGTGCCAGTAGTATCGGACAGGGACAGACCCAGTACTTC; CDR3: CASSIGQGQTQYF
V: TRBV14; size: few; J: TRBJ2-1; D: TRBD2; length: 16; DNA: TGTGCCAGCAGCCACATAGCGGGAGTCGGGTACAATGAGCAGTTCTTC; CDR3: CASSHIAGVGYNEQFF
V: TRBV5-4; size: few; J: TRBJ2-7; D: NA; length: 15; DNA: TGTGCCAGCAGCAGCCCTGAAACAGGGTCCTACGAGCAGTACTTC; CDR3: CASSSPETGSYEQYF
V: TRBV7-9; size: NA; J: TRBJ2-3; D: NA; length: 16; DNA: TGTGCCAGCAGCAAACGGACTACTCAAAGCACAGATACGCAGTATTTT; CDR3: CASSKRTTQSTDTQYF
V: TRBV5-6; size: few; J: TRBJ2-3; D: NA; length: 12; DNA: TGTGCCAGCAGCTGGGACACAGATACGCAGTATTTT; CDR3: CASSWDTDTQYF
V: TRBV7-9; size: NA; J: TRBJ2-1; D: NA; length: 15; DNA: TGTGCCAGCAGCCCGTTCGGGCCCCGACGGCATGAGCAGTTCTTC; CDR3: CASSPFGPRRHEQFF
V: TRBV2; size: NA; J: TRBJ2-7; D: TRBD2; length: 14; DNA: TGTGCCAGCAAATGGACTAGCGGGACCTACGAGCAGTACTTC; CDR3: CASKWTSGTYEQYF
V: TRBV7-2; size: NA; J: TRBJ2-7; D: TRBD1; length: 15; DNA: TGTGCCAGCAGCCCGGGACAGGCGAGCTCCTACGAGCAGTACTTC; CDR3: CASSPGQASSYEQYF
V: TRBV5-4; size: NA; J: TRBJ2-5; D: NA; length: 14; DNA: TGTGCCAGCAGCTTCCGACAGAGTCAAGAGACCCAGTACTTC; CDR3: CASSFRQSQETQYF